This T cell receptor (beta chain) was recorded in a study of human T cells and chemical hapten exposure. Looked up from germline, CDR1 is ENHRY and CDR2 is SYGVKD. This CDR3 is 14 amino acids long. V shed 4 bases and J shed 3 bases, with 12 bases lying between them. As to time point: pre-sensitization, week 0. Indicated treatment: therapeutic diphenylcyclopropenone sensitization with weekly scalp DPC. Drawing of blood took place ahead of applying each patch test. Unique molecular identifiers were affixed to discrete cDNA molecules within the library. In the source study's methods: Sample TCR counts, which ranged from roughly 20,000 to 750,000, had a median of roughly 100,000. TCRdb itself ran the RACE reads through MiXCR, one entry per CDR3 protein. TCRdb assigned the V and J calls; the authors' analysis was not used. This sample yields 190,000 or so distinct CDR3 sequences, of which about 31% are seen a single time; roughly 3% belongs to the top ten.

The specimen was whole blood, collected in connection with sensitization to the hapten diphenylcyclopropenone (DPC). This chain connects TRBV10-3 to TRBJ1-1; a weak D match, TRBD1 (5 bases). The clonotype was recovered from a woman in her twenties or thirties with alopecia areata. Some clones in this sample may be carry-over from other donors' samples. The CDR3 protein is CAISAAGRDTEAFF. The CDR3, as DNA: TGTGCCATCAGTGCGGCAGGGAGGGACACTGAAGCTTTCTTT.